This T cell receptor beta chain was obtained from a study of CD8 T cells in Susac syndrome. cDNA came from approximately 0.5 to 1 ug RNA primed by random hexamers. Amplification of the TCR beta CDR3 was carried out by immunoSEQ multiplex PCR, which spanned a total of 54 Vbeta and 13 Jbeta segments. One entry per CDR3 protein, called by TCRdb with MiXCR from the immunoSEQ multiplex PCR reads. There are more than 95,000 distinct CDR3 sequences in the sample; approximately 95% occur only once, and less than 0.4% lies in the top ten. Germline V gene data show CDR1 as LNHNV and CDR2 as YYDKDF (reference sequence). The CDR3 contains 16 residues. Trimming cost V 1 base and J 3 bases; bases outside gene matches: 4. The multiple sclerosis controls were treatment-naive patients affected by stable or active relapsing-remitting disease. TEMRA cells were FACS-enriched and CD8+ and CD4+ T cells negatively isolated.

The sequenced sample consisted of CD8+ T cells from PBMCs. This receptor was obtained from a human donor with multiple sclerosis. The rearrangement uses TRBV15 and TRBJ2-3, with TRBD1 matching 10 bases. CDR3 sequence (DNA): TGTGCCACCAGCAGAGGTCGGACAGGGGGTACAGATACGCAGTATTTT. Its protein is CATSRGRTGGTDTQYF.